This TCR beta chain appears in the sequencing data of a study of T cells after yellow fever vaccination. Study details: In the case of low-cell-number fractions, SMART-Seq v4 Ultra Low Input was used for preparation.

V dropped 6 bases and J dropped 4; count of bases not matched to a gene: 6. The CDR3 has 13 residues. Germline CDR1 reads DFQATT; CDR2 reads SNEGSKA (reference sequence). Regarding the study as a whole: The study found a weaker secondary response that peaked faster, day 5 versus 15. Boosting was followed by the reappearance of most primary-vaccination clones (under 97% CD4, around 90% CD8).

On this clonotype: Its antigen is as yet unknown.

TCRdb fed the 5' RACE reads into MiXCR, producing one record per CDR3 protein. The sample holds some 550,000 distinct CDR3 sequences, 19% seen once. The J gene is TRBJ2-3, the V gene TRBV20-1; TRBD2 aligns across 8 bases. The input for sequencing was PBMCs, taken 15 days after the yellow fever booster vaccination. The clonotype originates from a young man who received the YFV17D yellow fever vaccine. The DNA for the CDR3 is TGCAGTGCATTCTTACTAGCGGCAGATACGCAGTATTTT. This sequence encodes CSAFLLAADTQYF.